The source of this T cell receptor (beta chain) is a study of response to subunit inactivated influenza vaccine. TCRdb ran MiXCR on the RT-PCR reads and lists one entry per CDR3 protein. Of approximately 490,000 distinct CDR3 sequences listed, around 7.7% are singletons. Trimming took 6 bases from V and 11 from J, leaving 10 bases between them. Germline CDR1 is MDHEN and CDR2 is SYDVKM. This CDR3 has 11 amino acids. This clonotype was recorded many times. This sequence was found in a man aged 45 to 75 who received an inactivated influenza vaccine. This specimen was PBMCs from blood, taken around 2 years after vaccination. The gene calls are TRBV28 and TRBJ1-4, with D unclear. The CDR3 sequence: CASSSPAKLFF. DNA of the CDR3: TGTGCCAGCAGCTCCCCAGCTAAACTGTTTTTT. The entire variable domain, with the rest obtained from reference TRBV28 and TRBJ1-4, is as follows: DVKVTQSSRYLVKRTGEKVFLECVQDMDHENMFWYRQDPGLGLRLIYFSYDVKMKEKGDIPEGYSVSREKKERFSLILESASTNQTSMYLCASSSPAKLFFGSGTQLSVL.